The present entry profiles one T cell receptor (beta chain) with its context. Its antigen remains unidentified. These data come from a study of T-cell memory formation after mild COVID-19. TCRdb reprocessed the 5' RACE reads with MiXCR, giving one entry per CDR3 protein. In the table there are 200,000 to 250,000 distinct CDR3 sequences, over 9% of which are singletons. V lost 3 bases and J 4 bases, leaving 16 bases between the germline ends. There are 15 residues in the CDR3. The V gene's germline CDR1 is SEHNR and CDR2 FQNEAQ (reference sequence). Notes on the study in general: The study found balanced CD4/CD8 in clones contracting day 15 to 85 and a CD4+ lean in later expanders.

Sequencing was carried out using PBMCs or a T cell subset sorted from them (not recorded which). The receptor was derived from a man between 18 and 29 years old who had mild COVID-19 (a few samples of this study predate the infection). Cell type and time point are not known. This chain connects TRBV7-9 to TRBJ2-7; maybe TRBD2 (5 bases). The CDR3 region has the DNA TGTGCCAGCAGCTTCGGACGGGGAGATGTGTACGAGCAGTACTTC. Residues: CASSFGRGDVYEQYF.